A single sample gave rise to the 21 T cell receptor beta chains below, sequenced in a study of shared clonotypes between healthy human individuals. Produced via immunoSEQ multiplex PCR; TCRdb's table is partial and in-frame only. The table records 2 million to 2.5 million clones, 90% to 97% of them present only once. The specimen sequenced was naive CD4+ T cells sorted from blood. Sample subset: CD45RA+ positively selected. Source of these receptors: a man younger than 30 in good health.

This chain links TRBV19 with TRBJ1-6; maybe TRBD1 (6 bases). Per germline, CDR1 LNHDA and CDR2 SQIVND (reference sequence). The CDR3 totals 14 residues. Trimming took 7 bases from V and 3 from J, leaving 10 bases between them. CDR3: CASTVQGYNSPLHF. CDR3 bases: TGTGCCAGTACAGTACAGGGCTATAATTCACCCCTCCACTTT.

The CDR3: CASRPGTGASFGGYTF. Here the CDR3 DNA reads TGTGCCAGCAGACCCGGGACAGGGGCCTCTTTCGGCGGCTACACCTTC. The chain uses TRBV27 and TRBJ1-2; 10 bases map to TRBD1. V lost 6 bases, J lost 8 bases, and 15 bases stayed unmatched. Per germline, CDR1 MNHEY and CDR2 SMNVEV (reference sequence). The CDR3 is made up of 16 amino acids.

The chain uses TRBV9 and TRBJ2-2; TRBD2 is a possible D gene (6 bases). Germline CDR1 SGDLS, CDR2 YYNGEE. The CDR3 has 15 residues. The V end lost 4 bases, the J end lost 2 bases, and 12 bases lay between the germline ends. The CDR3, as DNA: TGTGCCAGCAGCACGCGGGACTTCAACACCGGGGAGCTGTTTTTT. Protein: CASSTRDFNTGELFF.

CDR3 region: CASSLLFGQGGSYNEQFF. CDR3 DNA sequence: TGTGCCAGCAGCTTGCTGTTTGGGCAGGGAGGGTCCTACAATGAGCAGTTCTTC. This chain uses TRBV5-4 with TRBJ2-1; 7 bases are a match to TRBD2. CDR1 is SGHNT, CDR2 YYREEE, per germline (reference sequence). Trimming removed 1 base from V and 1 base from J; junction bases left unmatched: 11. The length of the CDR3 is 18 residues.

This clone has only one observation. The V gene is TRBV6-5, the J gene TRBJ1-2; TRBD1 matches at 12 bases. This CDR3 has 15 residues. The V gene's germline CDR1 is MNHEY and CDR2 SVGAGI. J gave up 4 bases and V 5 bases, and 5 bases lay outside the gene matches. Written as DNA, the CDR3 is TGTGCCAGCAGTAGGGGGACAGGGGGCGCCTATGGCTACACCTTC. Translation: CASSRGTGGAYGYTF.

This clone was seen a single time. This chain connects TRBV7-3 to TRBJ2-7, with TRBD1 matching 10 bases. The CDR3 has 14 amino acids. V shed 5 bases, J shed 4 bases, and the junction held 5 bases outside the gene matches. The V gene's germline CDR1 is SGHTA and CDR2 FQGTGA. Here the CDR3 reads CASSQTGGGYEQYF. Here the CDR3 DNA reads TGTGCCAGCAGCCAGACAGGGGGCGGGTACGAGCAGTACTTC.

The chain carries TRBV5-5 and TRBJ1-4; 7 bases are a match to TRBD1. Germline CDR1 SGHKS, CDR2 YYEKEE (reference sequence). V lost 2 bases and J lost 4; bases outside the gene matches: 5. This CDR3 is 15 amino acids long. CDR3 residues: CASSFTRGSNEKLFF. CDR3 coding DNA: TGTGCCAGCAGCTTTACCAGGGGGAGTAATGAAAAACTGTTTTTT.

The rearrangement links TRBV6-6 to TRBJ2-5, with 9 bases fitting TRBD1. The CDR3 contains 15 residues. The V and J ends lost 5 bases and 3 bases, in that order; junction bases with no gene match: 7. Germline CDR1 is MNHNY and CDR2 is SVGAGI (reference sequence). The CDR3 loop reads CASSKPDRGEETQYF. CDR3 nucleotides: TGTGCCAGCAGTAAGCCGGACAGGGGAGAAGAGACCCAGTACTTC.

V is TRBV2 and J is TRBJ2-4; D is possibly TRBD1 (6 bases). Trimming stripped 3 bases from V and 11 bases from J, with 17 bases between. Germline V gene sequence: CDR1 SNHLY, CDR2 FYNNEI. The CDR3 has 14 residues. CDR3 loop: CASSDYSLGAVQYF. The CDR3 region has the DNA TGTGCCAGCAGTGATTATAGCCTGGGGGCCGTTCAGTACTTC.

V gene TRBV12-5 combines with J gene TRBJ2-3; D unresolved. The CDR3 totals 14 residues. The germline V gene has CDR1 LGHNT and CDR2 FRNRAP. Trimming removed 7 bases at V and 3 bases at J, with 14 bases between. The CDR3 spells CASAMVGGTDTQYF. The DNA of the CDR3 is TGTGCTAGTGCAATGGTCGGCGGAACAGATACGCAGTATTTT.

The genes are TRBV13 and TRBJ2-2; the D is unclear. This CDR3 region has 14 residues. From germline, CDR1 is PRHDT and CDR2 FYEKMQ (reference sequence). V was cut by 5 bases and J by 5 bases, with 12 bases left in between. Written as DNA, the CDR3 is TGTGCCAGCAGCCCGGATCAGGTGACCGGGGAGCTGTTTTTT. This codes for CASSPDQVTGELFF. The variable domain in full, completed from reference TRBV13 and TRBJ2-2, reads AAGVIQSPRHLIKEKRETATLKCYPIPRHDTVYWYQQGPGQDPQFLISFYEKMQSDKGSIPDRFSAQQFSDYHSELNMSSLELGDSALYFCASSPDQVTGELFFGEGSRLTVL.

The genes are TRBV10-3 and TRBJ2-7; maybe TRBD1 (6 bases). The CDR3 covers 14 residues. V gave up 2 bases and J gave up 3 bases, with 11 bases separating them. Per the germline V gene, CDR1 is ENHRY and CDR2 is SYGVKD. CDR3 sequence reads: CAISEPDRLYEQYF. The CDR3 nucleotides read TGTGCCATCAGTGAGCCGGACAGACTCTACGAGCAGTACTTC.

The chain joins TRBV6-6 to TRBJ1-5; D gene unclear. Germline CDR1 reads MNHNY; CDR2 reads SVGAGI (reference sequence). V was clipped by 6 bases and J by 6 bases, with 12 bases between them. This CDR3 is 13 amino acids long. This chain's CDR3 is CASRPEKSQPQHF. DNA of the CDR3: TGTGCCAGCAGACCGGAGAAAAGTCAGCCCCAGCATTTT.

The chain has TRBV28 and TRBJ1-2, with 7 bases fitting TRBD1. J gave up 4 bases and V 5 bases, and 7 bases lay outside the gene matches. The CDR3 runs 14 residues. The germline gives CDR1 MDHEN, CDR2 SYDVKM. The CDR3 protein is CASSDPGTAYGYTF. The CDR3 bases are TGTGCCAGCAGTGACCCCGGGACAGCCTATGGCTACACCTTC.

Remarks on this clone: This same CDR3 is encoded by further DNA sequences in the sample. The chain links TRBV7-9 to TRBJ2-7, with TRBD1 identical over 10 bases. The junction had 3 bases not matched to a gene; V was cut back by 1 base and J by 6 bases. CDR1 and CDR2 from the germline V gene are SEHNR and FQNEAQ (reference sequence). The CDR3 covers 14 residues. Here the CDR3 DNA reads TGTGCCAGCAGCTTAGGACAGGGGGCCGGCGAGCAGTACTTC. Its protein is CASSLGQGAGEQYF.

This clone was observed once. V is TRBV2 and J is TRBJ2-7; 7 nucleotides agree with TRBD2. CDR3 size: 13 residues. The trim removed 5 bases at V and 3 bases at J, leaving 4 bases unmatched. CDR1 and CDR2 from the germline V gene are SNHLY and FYNNEI. The CDR3 nucleotides read TGTGCCAGCAGTACAGCGGGGATCTACGAGCAGTACTTC. This encodes CASSTAGIYEQYF.

The gene calls are TRBV7-2 and TRBJ2-5; 11 bases are shared with TRBD2. The CDR3 extends over 14 amino acids. V shed 5 bases and J 4 bases; nucleotides not matched to a gene: 3. Germline CDR1 reads SGHTA; CDR2 reads FQGNSA. CDR3 sequence: CASSAGLAAETQYF. In DNA, the CDR3 is TGTGCCAGCAGCGCGGGACTAGCGGCAGAGACCCAGTACTTC.

The chain couples TRBV6-5 to TRBJ2-7, with 8 bases identical to TRBD2. The CDR3 sequence is 15 residues long. Germline V gives CDR1 MNHEY, CDR2 SVGAGI. Trimming cost V 6 bases and J 4 bases; bases outside gene matches: 11. The CDR3 DNA sequence: TGTGCCAGCAGCCCGAGCGGGGGTAATGGGTACGAGCAGTACTTC. It codes for CASSPSGGNGYEQYF.

The chain has TRBV4-3 and TRBJ1-2; 8 bases match TRBD1. This CDR3 region has 16 residues. Per germline, CDR1 LGHNA and CDR2 YSLEER. V lost 0 bases, J lost 8 bases, and 11 bases stayed unmatched. The CDR3 reads CASSQEWGRGHRGYTF. CDR3 nucleotide sequence: TGCGCCAGCAGCCAAGAATGGGGCAGGGGGCATAGAGGCTACACCTTC.

This chain links TRBV6-1 with TRBJ2-7; D gene uncertain. The CDR3 runs 12 residues. The V and J ends lost 6 bases and 3 bases respectively, with 9 bases between them. Germline assignment: CDR1 MNHNS and CDR2 SASEGT. The CDR3 region has the DNA TGTGCCAGCAGCCTCAAGGGCTACGAGCAGTACTTC. Protein: CASSLKGYEQYF.

The sample holds one count of this clone. This chain connects TRBV11-2 to TRBJ2-7, with 7 bases identical to TRBD1. The V gene's germline CDR1 is SGHAT and CDR2 FQNNGV. The CDR3 is made up of 13 amino acids. The J segment lost 7 bases and the V segment lost 4 bases, leaving 7 bases of the junction unmatched. CDR3 DNA: TGTGCCAGCAGCTCCCGAGGGGGCCGTGAGCAGTACTTC. Residues: CASSSRGGREQYF.